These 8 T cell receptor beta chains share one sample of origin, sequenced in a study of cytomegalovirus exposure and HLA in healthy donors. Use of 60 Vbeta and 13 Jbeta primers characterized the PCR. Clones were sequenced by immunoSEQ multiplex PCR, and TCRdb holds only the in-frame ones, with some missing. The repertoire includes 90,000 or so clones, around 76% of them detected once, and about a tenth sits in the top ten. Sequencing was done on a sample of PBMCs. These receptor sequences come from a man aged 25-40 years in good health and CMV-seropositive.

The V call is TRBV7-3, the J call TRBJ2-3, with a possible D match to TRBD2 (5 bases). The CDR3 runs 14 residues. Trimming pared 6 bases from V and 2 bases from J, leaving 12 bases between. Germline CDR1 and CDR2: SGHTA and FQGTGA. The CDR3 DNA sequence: TGTGCCAGCAGTTCCCAACTAGTCACAGATACGCAGTATTTT. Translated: CASSSQLVTDTQYF.

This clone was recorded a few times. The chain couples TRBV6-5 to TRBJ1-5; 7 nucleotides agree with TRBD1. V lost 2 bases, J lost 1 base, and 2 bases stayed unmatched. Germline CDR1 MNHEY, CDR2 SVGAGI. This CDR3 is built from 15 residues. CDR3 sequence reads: CASSYDRASNQPQHF. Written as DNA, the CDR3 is TGTGCCAGCAGTTACGACAGGGCGAGCAATCAGCCCCAGCATTTT.

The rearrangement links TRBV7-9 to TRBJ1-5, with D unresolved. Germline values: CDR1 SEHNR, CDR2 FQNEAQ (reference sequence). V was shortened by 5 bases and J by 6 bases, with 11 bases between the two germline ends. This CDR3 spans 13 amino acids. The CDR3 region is CASSPLYGQPQHF. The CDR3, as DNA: TGTGCCAGCAGCCCACTTTACGGTCAGCCCCAGCATTTT.

CDR3 region: CASSLKLGGADTQYF. The CDR3 DNA sequence: TGTGCCAGCAGCTTAAAGCTGGGAGGTGCAGATACGCAGTATTTT. V and J are TRBV7-9 and TRBJ2-3, with D perhaps TRBD2 (6 bases). The CDR3 runs 15 residues. V shed 2 bases and J shed 4 bases, with 13 bases lying between them. Germline V gene lookup returns CDR1 SEHNR and CDR2 FQNEAQ (reference sequence).

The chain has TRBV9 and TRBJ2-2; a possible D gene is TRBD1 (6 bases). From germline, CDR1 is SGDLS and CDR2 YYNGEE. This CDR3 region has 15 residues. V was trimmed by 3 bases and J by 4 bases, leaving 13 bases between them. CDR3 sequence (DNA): TGTGCCAGCAGCGCCGGGACAAAGGGCACCGGGGAGCTGTTTTTT. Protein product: CASSAGTKGTGELFF.

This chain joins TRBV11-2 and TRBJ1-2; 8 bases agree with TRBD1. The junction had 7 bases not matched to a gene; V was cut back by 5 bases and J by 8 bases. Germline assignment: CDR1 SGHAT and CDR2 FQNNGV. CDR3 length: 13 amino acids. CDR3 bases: TGTGCCAGCAGCAAGGACAGGGCCGGGGGCTACACCTTC. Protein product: CASSKDRAGGYTF.

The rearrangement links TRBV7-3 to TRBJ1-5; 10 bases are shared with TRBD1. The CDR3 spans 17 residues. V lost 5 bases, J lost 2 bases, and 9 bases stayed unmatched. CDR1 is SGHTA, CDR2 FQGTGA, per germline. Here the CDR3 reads CASSEGQGPGGNQPQHF. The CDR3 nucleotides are TGTGCCAGCAGCGAGGGACAGGGGCCTGGAGGCAATCAGCCCCAGCATTTT.

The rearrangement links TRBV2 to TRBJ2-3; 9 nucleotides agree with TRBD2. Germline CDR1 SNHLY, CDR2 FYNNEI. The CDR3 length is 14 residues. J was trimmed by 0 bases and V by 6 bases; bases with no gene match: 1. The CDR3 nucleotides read TGTGCCAGCAGCGGACTAGCGAGCACAGATACGCAGTATTTT. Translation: CASSGLASTDTQYF. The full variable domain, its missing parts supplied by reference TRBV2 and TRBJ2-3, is EPEVTQTPSHQVTQMGQEVILRCVPISNHLYFYWYRQILGQKVEFLVSFYNNEISEKSEIFDDQFSVERPDGSNFTLKIRSTKLEDSAMYFCASSGLASTDTQYFGPGTRLTVL.